These 14 T cell receptor delta chains originate from one sample sequenced in a study of gamma delta lymphoproliferative disorders and STAT genes. The receptor sequences were amplified from genomic DNA of peripheral blood mononuclear cells. TCRdb re-processed the multiplex PCR reads using CATT. The table records 2,000 to 2,500 delta-chain clones, around 1.4% of them present only once. The material sequenced was blood. These receptors were taken from a human donor in good health.

A note on this clone: The TCRdb protein comes from a much larger clone and disagrees with this DNA's translation at residue 8, likely due to a read error; the protein given here is derived from the DNA. The gene calls are TRDV2 and TRDJ1; TRDD3 matches at 9 bases. Germline lookup yields CDR1 GEAIGNYY and CDR2 EKD. V dropped 0 bases and J dropped 0; count of bases not matched to a gene: 10. The CDR3 totals 18 residues. CDR3 amino acids: CACDTVGIGGYYTDKLIF. Here the CDR3 DNA reads TGTGCCTGTGACACCGTGGGTATTGGGGGATATTACACCGATAAACTCATCTTT.

By sample fraction, this clone is medium-sized. Other DNA sequences from this sample encode an identical CDR3 as well. The J gene is TRDJ1; the V gene was not called; TRDD2 reflects the table's D call only, with no check against the DNA. The CDR3 totals 17 residues. In DNA, the CDR3 is TGTGCTTCATTGTGCCTTCCCCACAAATATACCCTCGATAAACTCATCTTT. Protein: CASLCLPHKYTLDKLIF.

Relative to its sample, this clone is large. This same CDR3 is encoded by further DNA sequences in the sample. The chain recombines TRDV2 with TRDJ1; 7 bases are a match to TRDD3. Germline trimming cut 0 bases from V and 0 bases from J; bases unmatched to any gene: 12. Germline V gives CDR1 GEAIGNYY, CDR2 EKD. This CDR3 has 18 residues. Here the CDR3 DNA reads TGTGCCTGTGACACCGTAGTGGGGGAGCCAAAATACACCGATAAACTCATCTTT. Translated: CACDTVVGEPKYTDKLIF.

A note on this clone: A far larger clone lies a single base away; this is likely a read error. Distinct nucleotide sequences in the sample also encode this CDR3. V is TRDV2 and J is TRDJ2, with D possibly matching TRDD3 (5 bases). Germline-derived CDR1 and CDR2 are GEAIGNYY and EKD. This CDR3 region has 15 residues. The CDR3 nucleotides read TGTGCCTGTGACCCTATGCTGGGATTGACGGCACAACTCTTCTTT. Its protein is CACDPMLGLTAQLFF.

To note about this clone: A far larger clone is off by one base, so a read error is likely. The sample carries other DNA sequences with the same CDR3. V gene TRDV2 combines with J gene TRDJ1; D not resolved. The germline CDR1 and CDR2 sequences are GEAIGNYY and EKD. The CDR3 totals 19 residues. As DNA, the CDR3 is TGTGCTTGTGACACCATACCCCAGGCGGGAAGCGGGTACACCGATAAACTCATCTTT. As protein: CACDTIPQAGSGYTDKLIF.

This clone has more than one count but fewer than ten. This probably arose from a read error, given a far larger clone one base away. V and J are TRDV2 and TRDJ1, with D hard to call. In germline, CDR1 is GEAIGNYY, CDR2 EKD. The CDR3 is 19 residues long. The CDR3 region is CACGTIPQAGSGYTDKLIF. CDR3 coding DNA: TGTGCCTGTGGCACCATACCCCAGGCGGGAAGCGGGTACACCGATAAACTCATCTTT.

This clone occurred a few times. TCRdb pairs this DNA with a much larger clone's protein that differs at residue 5, likely a read error; the protein shown was translated from the DNA. The V and J genes are TRDV2 and TRDJ1, with TRDD3 matching 10 bases. From germline, CDR1 is GEAIGNYY and CDR2 EKD. The ends lost 2 bases at V and 1 base at J; junction bases unmatched: 6. This CDR3 has 16 residues. CDR3 nucleotides: TGTGCCTGTGACATATTGGGGGATACCGCCACCGATAAACTCATCTTT. Its protein product is CACDILGDTATDKLIF.

This clone was detected a few times. The protein TCRdb gives is from a much larger clone and does not agree with this DNA's translation at residue 3, likely a read error; the protein shown here comes from the DNA. This sequence joins TRDV3 and TRDJ1, with TRDD3 matching 8 bases. The CDR3 contains 22 residues. Germline V gives CDR1 TVYSNPD, CDR2 GDNSRS (reference sequence). With 4 bases clipped from V and 0 bases from J, the junction kept 31 bases outside the gene matches. The CDR3 loop is CASPYPLTGGPPIEEYTDKLIF. In DNA, the CDR3 is TGTGCCTCGCCCTATCCTTTGACTGGGGGGCCTCCAATAGAGGAGTACACCGATAAACTCATCTTT.

About this clone: A far more abundant clone sits one base away, making this likely a read error. Other DNA sequences within the sample encode an identical CDR3. The chain carries TRDV1 and TRDJ1; 9 bases match TRDD3. The germline CDR1 and CDR2 sequences are TSWWSYY and QGS. This CDR3 is 25 amino acids long. V dropped 6 bases and J dropped 0; count of bases not matched to a gene: 35. CDR3 sequence (DNA): TGTGCTCTTGGACCAGAACTAATTCCCACCCTACTCGGTACTGGGGGAGGGACTTACACCGATAAACTCATCTTT. As protein: CALGPELIPTLLGTGGGTYTDKLIF.

Concerning this clone itself: The protein recorded in TCRdb matches a much larger clone and deviates from this DNA's translation at residue 8, suggesting a read error; the protein here is obtained by translating the DNA. This chain connects TRDV2 to TRDJ1, with 12 bases fitting TRDD3. The trim removed 0 bases at V and 5 bases at J, leaving 12 bases unmatched. Per germline, CDR1 GEAIGNYY and CDR2 EKD. The length of the CDR3 is 18 residues. CDR3 sequence reads: CACDTVIAGGYESDKLIF. The CDR3, as DNA: TGTGCCTGTGACACCGTAATCGCTGGGGGATACGAGAGTGATAAACTCATCTTT.

This clone is hyperexpanded (1% or more). Other nucleotide sequences in the sample specify the same CDR3. The J gene is TRDJ1, the V gene TRDV3, with 7 bases identical to TRDD3. This CDR3 comprises 15 residues. Germline V gene lookup returns CDR1 TVYSNPD and CDR2 GDNSRS (reference sequence). Trimming took 1 base from V and 0 from J; bases not matched to a gene: 8. CDR3 amino acids: CAFTNPGGYTDKLIF. CDR3 DNA sequence: TGTGCCTTTACAAACCCCGGGGGATACACCGATAAACTCATCTTT.

Details on this clone: The TCRdb protein comes from a much larger clone and disagrees with this DNA's translation at residue 13, likely due to a read error; the protein given here is derived from the DNA. The J gene is TRDJ1, the V gene TRDV2; 9 nucleotides match TRDD3. This CDR3 has 20 amino acids. V was pared by 0 bases and J by 4 bases, with 20 bases of the junction left unmatched. In germline, CDR1 is GEAIGNYY, CDR2 EKD. In DNA form, the CDR3 reads TGTGCCTGTGACACCGTGGGGGTGTCTGGGGGATCTGCACCCCACGATAAACTCATCTTT. It encodes CACDTVGVSGGSAPHDKLIF.

About this clone itself: Given a far larger clone just one base away, this is likely a sequencing read error. The chain links TRDV2 to TRDJ1, with D perhaps matching TRDD3 (6 bases). There are 30 residues in the CDR3. The germline V gene has CDR1 GEAIGNYY and CDR2 EKD. Trimming took 5 bases from V and 1 from J, leaving 61 bases between them. The CDR3 DNA reads TGTGCCTGTGGAATCAGTGGTTTGGGGATTGCCGGGGGCCACTCCAGTAGACGTCCTTATAAACTTCCGACCACCGATAAACTCATCTTT. This encodes CACGISGLGIAGGHSSRRPYKLPTTDKLIF.

This chain uses TRDV2 with TRDJ1; TRDD3 agrees at 13 bases. The V and J ends lost 3 bases and 5 bases, in that order; junction bases with no gene match: 8. CDR1 GEAIGNYY and CDR2 EKD come from the germline V gene. The length of the CDR3 is 16 residues. The CDR3 region is CACDPTGGYESDKLIF. As DNA, the CDR3 is TGTGCCTGTGACCCCACTGGGGGATACGAGAGTGATAAACTCATCTTT.